Listed below are T cell receptor beta chains from one sample, sequenced in a study of tumor-infiltrating lymphocytes in primary liver carcinoma. TCRdb independently ran MiXCR on the multiplex PCR reads; one entry per CDR3 protein. The table includes about 320,000 distinct CDR3 sequences, 65% detected once. Source material: peripheral blood. The receptors were gathered from a man in his forties with primary liver carcinoma and hepatitis B virus infection. Both conserved end residues are part of each CDR3. Fields, in order: D gene, V gene, J gene, clone size, CDR3 protein, CDR3 DNA. A D gene is named only where the DNA matches it firmly. The size field is filled for only some rows; it gives once, few, many or a size class.

.	TRBV5-6	TRBJ1-5	.	CASSLRQAGGWNQPKHF	TGTGCCAGCAGCTTGAGACAGGCGGGGGGTTGGAATCAGCCCAAGCATTTT
.	TRBV4-1	TRBJ2-7	.	CASSRNTGLYYEQYF	TGCGCCAGCAGCCGGAATACCGGGCTATACTACGAGCAGTACTTC
TRBD2	TRBV4-3	TRBJ2-6	.	CASSSGLAGISLANVLTF	TGCGCCAGCAGTTCCGGACTAGCGGGAATTTCTTTGGCCAACGTCCTGACTTTC
.	TRBV4-3	TRBJ2-7	.	CASSPPDSDYYEQYF	TGCGCCAGCAGCCCCCCCGACAGTGACTACTACGAGCAATACTTC
TRBD2	TRBV28	TRBJ2-7	.	CASKAGGGTSYEQYF	TGTGCCAGCAAGGCCGGCGGGGGGACATCCTACGAGCAGTACTTC
.	TRBV4-2	TRBJ2-2	many	CASSRKPGPAGELFF	TGTGCCAGCAGCCGAAAGCCGGGCCCGGCCGGGGAGCTGTTTTTT
.	TRBV12-3/TRBV12-4	TRBJ2-2	many	CASSSKRTGLGVTGELFF	TGTGCCAGCAGTTCAAAAAGAACGGGCCTGGGGGTCACCGGGGAGCTGTTTTTT
.	TRBV10-1	TRBJ2-7	.	CASSPGRTYEQHF	TGCGCCAGCAGTCCCGGCCGTACCTACGAGCAGCACTTC
TRBD1	TRBV30	TRBJ2-7	.	CAWSGTGVTYEKYF	TGTGCCTGGAGCGGGACAGGCGTTACCTACGAGAAGTACTTC
.	TRBV28	TRBJ2-4	.	CASGSDIQYF	TGTGCCAGCGGCTCAGACATTCAGTACTTC
.	TRBV27	TRBJ1-1	.	CASSLFPTTGEAFF	TGTGCCAGCAGTTTATTCCCTACGACGGGTGAAGCTTTCTTT
TRBD2	TRBV5-1	TRBJ2-5	.	CASSLGTSGRRGETQYF	TGCGCCAGCAGCTTGGGGACTAGCGGGAGGAGAGGAGAGACCCAGTACTTC
TRBD1	TRBV28	TRBJ2-1	.	CASAINRDRGHNEQFF	TGTGCCAGCGCTATTAACCGGGACAGGGGGCACAATGAGCAGTTCTTC
.	TRBV29-1	TRBJ1-3	.	CSVDSTGGGNTIFF	TGCAGCGTTGACTCGACAGGAGGAGGAAACACCATATTTTTT
.	TRBV11-1	TRBJ2-5	.	CASSLGRSRGSRETQYF	TGTGCCAGCAGCTTGGGACGGTCAAGAGGCTCTCGAGAGACCCAGTACTTC
.	TRBV6-2/TRBV6-3	TRBJ2-7	many	CASGPAFFGSSYEQYF	TGTGCCAGCGGACCAGCCTTTTTCGGGAGCTCCTACGAGCAGTACTTC
.	TRBV14	TRBJ1-1	.	CASSQGVMNTEAFF	TGTGCCAGCAGCCAAGGCGTCATGAACACTGAAGCTTTCTTT
.	TRBV13	TRBJ1-1	.	CASSPYGPTKNTEALF	TGTGCCAGCAGCCCCTACGGTCCCACTAAGAACACTGAAGCTCTCTTT
TRBD1	TRBV5-1	TRBJ1-1	few	CASSLEGTGSTEAFF	TGCGCCAGCAGCTTGGAAGGGACAGGGTCCACTGAAGCTTTCTTT
.	TRBV5-8	TRBJ1-5	.	CASSLFRDNQPQHF	TGTGCCAGCAGCTTGTTTAGGGACAATCAGCCCCAGCATTTT
.	TRBV6-5	TRBJ2-3	many	CASTAGTSFSTDTQYF	TGTGCCAGCACCGCCGGGACTTCTTTCTCCACAGATACGCAGTATTTT
.	TRBV6-1	TRBJ2-5	.	CANSAGLIQETQYF	TGTGCCAACAGTGCAGGACTAATCCAGGAGACCCAGTACTTC
.	TRBV29-1	TRBJ2-7	.	CSVEEEGTYLYEQYF	TGCAGCGTTGAAGAAGAAGGGACATACCTCTACGAGCAGTACTTC
TRBD2	TRBV11-2	TRBJ2-1	.	CASSLGGGGLGQFF	TGTGCCAGCAGCTTAGGTGGGGGGGGTCTAGGGCAGTTCTTC
.	TRBV29-1	TRBJ2-5	many	CSGTDMKETQYF	TGCAGCGGAACGGACATGAAAGAGACCCAGTACTTC
TRBD1	TRBV5-1	TRBJ2-7	few	CASSFQQGAASGQYF	TGCGCCAGCAGCTTTCAACAGGGGGCGGCATCCGGGCAGTACTTC
TRBD2	TRBV5-1	TRBJ2-7	.	CASSLDTGGYEQYF	TGCGCCAGCAGCTTGGATACGGGGGGGTACGAGCAGTACTTC
.	TRBV29-1	TRBJ1-4	many	CSVARSNEKLFF	TGCAGCGTCGCGCGCTCTAATGAAAAACTGTTTTTT
.	TRBV6-5	TRBJ1-1	.	CASTPSRGTEAFF	TGTGCCAGCACCCCGTCCAGGGGCACTGAAGCTTTCTTT
.	TRBV14	TRBJ2-2	many	CASSPWTSSGTGELFF	TGTGCCAGCAGCCCGTGGACATCATCGGGGACCGGGGAGCTGTTTTTT
TRBD2	TRBV29-1	TRBJ2-5	many	CSARGGMGETQYF	TGCAGCGCCCGGGGGGGTATGGGAGAGACCCAGTACTTC
.	TRBV21-1	TRBJ1-2	once	CASSKKWGDGYTF	TGTGCCAGCAGCAAAAAATGGGGGGACGGCTACACCTTC
TRBD2	TRBV28	TRBJ2-1	few	CASSLPIAGVNEQFF	TGTGCCAGCAGTTTGCCGATAGCGGGAGTTAATGAGCAGTTCTTC
.	TRBV28	TRBJ2-1	.	CASLGSDYEQFF	TGTGCCAGCCTTGGGTCTGACTATGAGCAGTTCTTC
.	TRBV28	TRBJ1-1	few	CASSLIGEPNTEAFF	TGTGCCAGCAGTTTGATTGGGGAGCCTAACACTGAAGCTTTCTTT
.	TRBV5-4	TRBJ2-2	once	CDSSPLGGAQTGELFF	TGTGACAGCAGCCCCCTGGGTGGGGCGCAAACCGGGGAGCTGTTTTTT
.	TRBV9	TRBJ2-5	.	CASSVAGQETQYF	TGTGCCAGCAGCGTAGCCGGGCAAGAGACCCAGTACTTC
.	TRBV6-5	TRBJ2-3	.	CASSPPGADMQYF	TGCGCCAGCAGCCCACCCGGAGCAGATATGCAGTATTTT
.	TRBV6-6	TRBJ1-1	.	CASSYFARYTEAFF	TGTGCCAGCAGTTACTTCGCTCGGTACACTGAAGCTTTCTTT
.	TRBV5-5	TRBJ2-5	few	CASSLAALRETQYF	TGTGCCAGCAGCTTGGCTGCCTTACGAGAGACCCAGTACTTC
TRBD2	TRBV5-6	TRBJ2-4	.	CASNSNSGNGIQYF	TGTGCCAGCAACTCGAATAGCGGGAATGGCATTCAGTACTTC
.	TRBV7-3	TRBJ2-5	.	CATGNGQQEIQYF	TGTGCCACTGGTAACGGACAGCAAGAGATCCAGTACTTC
.	TRBV6-6	TRBJ2-3	.	CASTYFSSTDTQYF	TGTGCCAGCACTTACTTTTCTAGCACAGATACGCAGTATTTT
.	TRBV6-6	TRBJ2-3	.	CGSSYLGGSNTDTQYF	TGTGGCAGCAGTTACCTCGGGGGATCTAACACAGATACGCAGTATTTT
TRBD1	TRBV6-1	TRBJ2-1	.	CASTRSPTGGMYNEQFF	TGTGCCAGCACCCGATCCCCTACAGGGGGGATGTACAATGAGCAGTTCTTC
TRBD2	TRBV10-3	TRBJ2-3	few	CAISGPPHSGKVADTQYF	TGTGCCATCAGTGGCCCCCCTCACAGCGGGAAGGTAGCAGATACGCAGTATTTT
TRBD1	TRBV6-2/TRBV6-3	TRBJ1-6	.	CASSRQGGNSPLYF	TGTGCCAGCAGTCGACAGGGAGGGAATTCACCCCTCTACTTT
TRBD1	TRBV7-8	TRBJ2-3	.	CASSSRSPGQGMYF	TGTGCCAGCAGCTCCAGGTCACCGGGACAGGGGATGTACTTT
.	TRBV28	TRBJ2-1	.	CASTHGLSPYNEQFF	TGTGCCAGCACCCATGGGCTCAGCCCCTACAATGAGCAGTTCTTC
.	TRBV7-9	TRBJ2-1	.	CASRRIYNEQFF	TGTGCCAGCAGGCGGATTTACAACGAGCAGTTCTTC